This TCR beta chain was identified during a study of siplizumab effects on memory and regulatory T cells. Turning to this clone: As yet, its antigen is unknown.

This CDR3 is built from 14 residues. The germline CDR1 and CDR2 sequences are MDHEN and SYDVKM. V lost 8 bases, J lost 4 bases, and 8 bases stayed unmatched. Study-wide findings and caveats: Memory cells seemed less diverse than naive T cells, which also seemed major contributors to the alloresponse. An assignable phenotype, naive or memory, was missing from roughly 78-96% of proliferating CD4+ or CD8+ clones. A mean of approximately 70% of mappable alloreactive CD4+ clones were Treg-derived with siplizumab, compared with 26.9% in controls. Unstimulated subsets accounted for the mapping of only a minor share of the clones that were alloreactive.

The repertoire was sequenced with immunoSEQ multiplex PCR; TCRdb's copy has only in-frame clones and lacks some. The sample lists 100,000 to 120,000 clones, more than 90% occurring once. This receptor was identified in a human donor in good health. The chain employs TRBV28 and TRBJ2-7; 10 positions agree with TRBD1. Sequencing input: CD4+ T cells sorted from blood. The DNA of the CDR3 is TGTGCCAGCTCCCGGGACAGGGGCGTATACGAGCAGTACTTC. It translates to CASSRDRGVYEQYF.